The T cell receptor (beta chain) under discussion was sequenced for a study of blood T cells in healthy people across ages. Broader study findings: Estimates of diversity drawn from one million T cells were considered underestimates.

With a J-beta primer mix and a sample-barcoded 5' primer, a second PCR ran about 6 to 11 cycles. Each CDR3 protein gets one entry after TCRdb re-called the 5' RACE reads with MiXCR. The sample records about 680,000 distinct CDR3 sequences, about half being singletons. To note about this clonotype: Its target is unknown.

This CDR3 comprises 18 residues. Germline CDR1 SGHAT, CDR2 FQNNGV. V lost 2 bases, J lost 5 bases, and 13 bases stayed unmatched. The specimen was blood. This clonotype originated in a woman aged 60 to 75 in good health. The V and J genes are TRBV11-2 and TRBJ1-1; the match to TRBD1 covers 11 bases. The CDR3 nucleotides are TGTGCCAGCAGCTTAAGCCGTTGGCGGACAGGGGGCAAAACTGAAGCTTTCTTT. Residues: CASSLSRWRTGGKTEAFF.